Below are 2 T cell receptor beta chains sequenced from a single sample in a study of response to subunit inactivated influenza vaccine. TCRdb ran MiXCR on the RT-PCR reads and lists one entry per CDR3 protein. The sample consists of roughly 650,000 distinct CDR3 sequences, around 13% of them appearing once. The specimen was PBMCs from blood, collected roughly 15 days before vaccination. These receptors originate from a man aged 50 or older who received an inactivated influenza vaccine.

This clonotype was detected a few times. This rearrangement joins TRBV28 to TRBJ2-1; TRBD2 matches at 7 bases. The ends lost 9 bases at V and 6 bases at J; junction bases unmatched: 11. CDR1 is MDHEN and CDR2 is SYDVKM in the germline V gene. The CDR3 runs 14 residues. CDR3 loop: CASTFRGRVNEQFF. The CDR3 DNA is TGTGCCAGTACTTTTCGGGGGAGGGTCAATGAGCAGTTCTTC.

This clonotype was detected a few times. The rearrangement links TRBV6-2 or TRBV6-3 to TRBJ1-2; D not resolved. The CDR3 runs to 9 residues. The V end lost 7 bases, the J end lost 4 bases, and 1 base lay between the germline ends. Germline loops: CDR1 MNHEY, CDR2 SVGEGT. The CDR3 spells CASIYGYTF. As DNA, the CDR3 is TGTGCCAGCATCTATGGCTACACCTTC.